The entry that follows covers one T cell receptor beta chain sequence. This clonotype was detected only a few times. Its antigen target is currently unknown. Per-base qualities were not stored, and no clone one base away is much larger. Amplification of full-length TCR variable regions was done by 5' RACE PCR using constant-region reverse primers, and this step was followed by semi-nested PCR with Nested Universal Primer A. Using the ReliaPrep RNA Cell Miniprep System, total RNA was extracted, and the SMARTer RACE 5'/3' Kit was then used to reverse transcribe the RNA into 5'RACE-ready cDNA. Multiplex adaptors were used to barcode the full-length TCR alpha and beta libraries, which were then sequenced on an Illumina MiSeq. Under the source paper's analysis protocol: For each of nine subset-tissue groups, sequencing data from the five patients were combined, and the groups were compared by unsupervised clustering of TCR gene usage. Repertoire similarity was calculated with the Morisita-Horn index, weighting shared sequences by their contribution to each repertoire. The public reads were run again by TCRdb, first through fastp at Q25 and then through MiXCR, and only productive beta chains were kept. Under each unique CDR3 protein, matching rows form one entry showing the most common genes and DNA. TCRdb's processing, not the authors', yielded these V and J calls. The sample includes approximately 58,000 distinct CDR3 sequences, with approximately 26% observed a single time. The top ten clonotypes cover 2% to 2.5% of the sample.

This specimen belongs to a study (dated by TCRdb to between 2015 and 2016). With regard to the full study: The study examined whether tumor-infiltrating Tregs in breast cancer are drawn from blood Tregs or arise in situ by conversion from other CD4+ T cell subsets. Study-wide findings and limitations: In terms of TCR gene usage, tumor memory CD4+ T cells clustered together with blood and lymph node memory CD4+ cells, as well as with lymph node naive CD4+ cells. Validation in the larger cohort was restricted to a single TCR beta V-J rearrangement rather than whole repertoires. The greatest overlap of tumor-infiltrating Treg TCR alpha and beta sequences was observed with tumor naive CD4+ T cells, followed by blood naive CD4+ T cells.

CDR1 MDHEN and CDR2 SYDVKM are derived from the germline V gene. The CDR3 goes from the cysteine to the phenylalanine over 12 residues. The only DNA kept is the CDR3, 36 bases in frame from the first base. V drops 4 bases and J drops 8 bases, leaving 11 bases in between. CD4+CD25+CD127-/low cells were isolated as Tregs. Tregs, naive and memory CD4+ T cells from tumor, blood and ipsilateral draining lymph nodes of a few breast cancer patients underwent full-length TCR alpha and beta sequencing. Tumor tissue and lymph nodes obtained from ipsilateral axillary dissection were perfused with PBS, minced and then digested with collagenase I and hyaluronidase. FACS confirmed that the sorted cell populations were more than 90% pure.

This TCR came from a female donor with breast cancer. The chain links TRBV28 with TRBJ1-2; no D gene is confidently identified. Specimen: tumor-infiltrating Tregs sorted from the breast tumor. The CDR3 loop reads CASSSQDEGYTF. The DNA reads as follows: TGTGCCAGCAGTTCTCAGGACGAGGGCTACACCTTC.